This T cell receptor (beta chain) was sequenced in a study of blood T cell repertoires in COVID-19. Study context: Researchers got acute and convalescent COVID-19 samples from the United States, Italy and Spain. PBMCs, B-cell-depleted T cells, or T cells were the source of the cDNA or gDNA that made up the material.

Authors' analysis steps: Amplified reference gene primers provided the basis for estimating nucleated cell counts. Here immunoSEQ multiplex PCR was the method, and the copy in TCRdb shows in-frame clones only, minus some. Clonal size and the V and J genes are those of that table, whereas D and trimming came from the DNA. Of roughly 110,000 clones detected, 71% appear once; the ten largest clones hold 0.75% to 1%. V lost 3 bases, J lost 0 bases, and 4 bases stayed unmatched. The CDR3 runs 17 residues. Germline-derived CDR1 and CDR2 are LNHDA and SQIVND (reference sequence). This rearrangement joins TRBV19 to TRBJ2-6, with TRBD1 matching over 8 bases. Sequenced sample: peripheral blood. This clonotype was obtained from a human donor with acute or convalescent COVID-19. The donor label of this sample is uncertain. The CDR3 spells CASSMRTGLSGANVLTF. The CDR3 nucleotides are TGTGCCAGTAGTATGAGGACAGGGCTCTCTGGGGCCAACGTCCTGACTTTC.